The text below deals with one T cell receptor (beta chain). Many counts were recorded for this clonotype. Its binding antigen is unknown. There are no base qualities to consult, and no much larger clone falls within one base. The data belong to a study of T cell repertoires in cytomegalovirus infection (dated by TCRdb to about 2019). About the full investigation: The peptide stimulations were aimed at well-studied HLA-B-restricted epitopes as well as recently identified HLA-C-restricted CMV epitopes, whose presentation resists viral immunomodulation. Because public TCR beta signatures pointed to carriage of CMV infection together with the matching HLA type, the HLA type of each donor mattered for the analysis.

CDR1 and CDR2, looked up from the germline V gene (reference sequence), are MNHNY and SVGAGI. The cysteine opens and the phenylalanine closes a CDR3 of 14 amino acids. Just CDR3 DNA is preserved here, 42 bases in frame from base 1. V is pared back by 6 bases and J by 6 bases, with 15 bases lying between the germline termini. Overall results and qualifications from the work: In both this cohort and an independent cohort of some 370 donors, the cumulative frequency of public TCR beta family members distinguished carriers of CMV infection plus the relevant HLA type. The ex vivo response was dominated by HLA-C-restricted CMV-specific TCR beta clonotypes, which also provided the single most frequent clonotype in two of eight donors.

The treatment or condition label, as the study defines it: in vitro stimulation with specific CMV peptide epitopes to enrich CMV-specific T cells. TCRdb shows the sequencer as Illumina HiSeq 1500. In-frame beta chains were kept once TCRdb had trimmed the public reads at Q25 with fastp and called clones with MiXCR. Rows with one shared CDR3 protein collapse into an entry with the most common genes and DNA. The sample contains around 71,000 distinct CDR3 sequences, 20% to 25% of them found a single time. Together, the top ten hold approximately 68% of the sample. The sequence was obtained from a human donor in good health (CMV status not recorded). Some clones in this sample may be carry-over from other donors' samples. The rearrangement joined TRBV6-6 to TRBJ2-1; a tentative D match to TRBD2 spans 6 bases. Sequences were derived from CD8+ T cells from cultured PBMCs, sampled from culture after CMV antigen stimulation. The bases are TGTGCCAGCAGCATCGGGGGTTCCGGCAATGAGCAGTTCTTC. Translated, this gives CASSIGGSGNEQFF.